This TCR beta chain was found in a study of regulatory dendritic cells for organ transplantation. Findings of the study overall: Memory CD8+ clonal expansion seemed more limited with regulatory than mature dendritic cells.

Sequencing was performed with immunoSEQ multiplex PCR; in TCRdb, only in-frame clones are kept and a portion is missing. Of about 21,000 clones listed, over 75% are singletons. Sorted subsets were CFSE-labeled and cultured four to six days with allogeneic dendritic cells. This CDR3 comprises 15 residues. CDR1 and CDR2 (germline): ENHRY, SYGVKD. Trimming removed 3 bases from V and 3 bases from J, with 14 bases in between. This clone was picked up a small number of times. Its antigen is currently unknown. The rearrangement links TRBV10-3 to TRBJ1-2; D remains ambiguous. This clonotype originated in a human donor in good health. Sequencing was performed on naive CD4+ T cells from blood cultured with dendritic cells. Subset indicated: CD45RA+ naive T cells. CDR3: CAISDPPTGDYGYTF. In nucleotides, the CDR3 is TGTGCCATCAGTGACCCCCCGACCGGGGACTATGGCTACACCTTC.